The 20 T cell receptor beta chains given below trace back to one sample, sequenced in a study of CD8+CD57+ T cells in acquired aplastic anemia. All patients picked for sequencing had shown, by flow cytometry, an expansion of CD8+CD57+ cells. Genomic DNA was employed as the template in profiling TCR beta VDJ and CDR3. In TCRdb, the reads were re-called with MiXCR into one record per CDR3 protein. The sample contains 150,000 or so distinct CDR3 sequences, about 48% of which appear only once. Source material: sorted CD4+, CD8+, or CD8+CD57+ T cells (not recorded which) from PBMCs. These receptors came from a human donor with aplastic anemia.

V usage is TRBV20-1 and J usage is TRBJ1-5; D is perhaps TRBD1 (5 bases). V lost 5 bases to trimming and J lost 4 bases, with 18 bases between them. This CDR3 spans 15 amino acids. Germline CDR1 is DFQATT and CDR2 is SNEGSKA (reference sequence). The CDR3 loop is CSAYDHGAINQPQHF. The CDR3 nucleotides are TGCAGTGCTTACGATCACGGGGCTATTAATCAGCCCCAGCATTTT.

The chain employs TRBV29-1 and TRBJ1-1; D is ambiguous. The germline CDR1 and CDR2 sequences are SQVTM and ANQGSEA. The CDR3 has 13 residues. CDR3 sequence: CGAPGGMNTEAFF. The CDR3 DNA reads as TGCGGCGCACCGGGCGGGATGAACACTGAAGCTTTCTTT.

This clonotype was counted only a few times. The chain employs TRBV11-1 and TRBJ2-1; no clear D. Germline loops: CDR1 SGHAT, CDR2 FQDESV (reference sequence). The CDR3 has 16 residues. Trimming removed 1 base from V and 4 bases from J, with 14 bases in between. The CDR3 DNA is TGTGCCAGCAGCTTAGGGGTAGCTATTAATTACAATGAGCAGTTCTTC. Amino acid sequence: CASSLGVAINYNEQFF.

Details on this clonotype: A single base separates this from a much larger clone, so it may be a read error. This sequence joins TRBV5-6 and TRBJ2-7; perhaps TRBD1 as D (6 bases). Looked up from germline, CDR1 is SGHDT and CDR2 is YYEEEE. The length of the CDR3 is 14 residues. The CDR3 here is CASSQPTGPYGQYF. The CDR3 DNA reads TGTGCCAGCAGCCAACCGACAGGTCCCTACGGGCAGTACTTC.

The chain carries TRBV5-4 and TRBJ2-7; 7 bases line up with TRBD1. Germline V gene data show CDR1 as SGHNT and CDR2 as YYREEE (reference sequence). The V segment lost 5 bases and the J segment 4 bases; nucleotides outside the gene matches: 6. The CDR3 length is 13 residues. The CDR3 here is CASSPGQRYEQYF. The CDR3 region has the DNA TGTGCCAGCAGTCCGGGACAGAGATACGAGCAGTACTTC.

In its sample, this clonotype was seen a few times. The chain uses TRBV19 and TRBJ1-6, with a possible D match to TRBD1 (5 bases). The CDR3 extends over 15 amino acids. Trimming took 7 bases from V and 7 from J, leaving 17 bases between them. Germline V gene lookup returns CDR1 LNHDA and CDR2 SQIVND (reference sequence). The CDR3 sequence: CASTDYGTENSPLHF. The CDR3 nucleotides read TGTGCCAGTACCGACTACGGGACGGAGAATTCACCCCTCCACTTT.

The chain couples TRBV7-3 to TRBJ2-2, with D possibly being TRBD2 (6 bases). With 3 bases removed from V and 0 bases from J, the gap between germline ends came to 8 bases. The germline V gene has CDR1 SGHTA and CDR2 FQGTGA. The CDR3 spans 15 residues. DNA for the CDR3: TGTGCCAGCAGCTTGGGGACTGCGAACACCGGGGAGCTGTTTTTT. It codes for CASSLGTANTGELFF.

As regards this clonotype: A read error is possible here, since a much larger clone lies one base away. The chain carries TRBV4-3 and TRBJ2-3; 11 bases are shared with TRBD2. The CDR3 totals 17 residues. V was clipped by 0 bases and J by 6 bases; unmatched bases: 8. Germline values: CDR1 LGHNA, CDR2 YSLEER. The DNA of the CDR3 is TGCGCCAGCAGCCAAGATCCGACTAGCGGGGAGGATGATACGCAGTATTTT. It is translated as CASSQDPTSGEDDTQYF.

This clonotype was seen ten or more times. The J gene is TRBJ2-6, the V gene TRBV4-2; TRBD1 aligns across 9 bases. The junction had 7 bases not matched to a gene; V was cut back by 1 base and J by 9 bases. This CDR3 has 16 amino acids. Germline CDR1 and CDR2: LGHNA and YNFKEQ. The CDR3 sequence: CASSQGWTGEDNVLTF. CDR3 DNA: TGTGCCAGCAGCCAAGGATGGACAGGGGAGGACAACGTCCTGACTTTC.

This chain's CDR3 is CASGDSLGIYGYTF. DNA for the CDR3: TGTGCCAGCGGGGACAGCTTGGGGATTTATGGCTACACCTTC. The chain links TRBV2 to TRBJ1-2, with TRBD1 identical over 7 bases. Germline-derived CDR1 and CDR2 are SNHLY and FYNNEI. V was clipped by 8 bases and J by 5 bases; unmatched bases: 11. This CDR3 comprises 14 residues.

Concerning this clonotype itself: At one end, the junction sequence differs from germline, possibly due to a read error. The chain links TRBV7-7 to TRBJ2-1, with D tentatively TRBD2 (5 bases). Germline V gene sequence: CDR1 SSHAT, CDR2 FNYEAQ (reference sequence). The CDR3 length is 15 residues. DNA of the CDR3: TGCGCCAGCAGCGTAGCAAGCGGACCCAACTATGAGCAGTTCTTC. Residues: CASSVASGPNYEQFF.

This clonotype appeared many times. The CDR3 is CASSSPGLELVDTQYF. CDR3 sequence (DNA): TGTGCCAGCAGTAGTCCGGGACTAGAGTTGGTAGATACGCAGTATTTT. V and J are TRBV2 and TRBJ2-3; 8 nucleotides match TRBD2. The CDR3 runs to 16 residues. The V segment lost 5 bases and the J segment 5 bases; nucleotides outside the gene matches: 12. CDR1 SNHLY and CDR2 FYNNEI come from the germline V gene.

J is TRBJ1-1 and V is TRBV20-1; D ambiguous. V gave up 0 bases and J gave up 0 bases, with 14 bases separating them. CDR3 length: 16 amino acids. CDR1 and CDR2 from the germline V gene are DFQATT and SNEGSKA (reference sequence). The CDR3 DNA is TGCAGTGCTAGAGATTTTAGGTTTAACATGAACACTGAAGCTTTCTTT. This codes for CSARDFRFNMNTEAFF.

This chain connects TRBV24-1 to TRBJ1-6, with a tentative D call TRBD1 (5 bases). Trimming removed 2 bases at V and 4 bases at J, with 5 bases between. The CDR3 totals 14 residues. Per germline, CDR1 KGHDR and CDR2 SFDVKD. The CDR3 reads CATSDSGYNSPLHF. The DNA of the CDR3 is TGTGCCACCAGTGATTCAGGGTATAATTCACCCCTCCACTTT.

The V call is TRBV20-1, the J call TRBJ1-6; TRBD1 is a possible D gene (6 bases). V lost 2 bases and J lost 1, with 24 bases in between. The germline CDR1 and CDR2 sequences are DFQATT and SNEGSKA (reference sequence). The CDR3 runs to 20 residues. This CDR3 is CSARLAGGHPSQSYNSPLHF. The CDR3 DNA reads TGCAGTGCTAGACTAGCGGGGGGGCATCCCTCACAGTCCTATAATTCACCCCTCCACTTT.

This clonotype was detected once. The rearrangement uses TRBV19 and TRBJ1-1; D is uncertain. The germline CDR1 and CDR2 sequences are LNHDA and SQIVND (reference sequence). The ends were cut back, 1 base at V and 0 bases at J, with 9 bases in the middle. This CDR3 is 15 amino acids long. CDR3 DNA sequence: TGTGCCAGTAGTATAGTCGGAGGGCTGAACACTGAAGCTTTCTTT. Protein sequence: CASSIVGGLNTEAFF.

The chain couples TRBV20-1 to TRBJ1-6, with a possible D match to TRBD1 (6 bases). The CDR3 runs to 13 residues. Trimming shortened V by 3 bases and J by 7 bases, and 10 bases separated the two germline ends. CDR1 and CDR2 (germline): DFQATT, SNEGSKA (reference sequence). This CDR3 reads CSASEDSNSPLHF. CDR3 in DNA: TGCAGTGCTAGCGAGGACAGCAATTCACCCCTCCACTTT.

The table lists this clonotype with many counts. The chain combines TRBV3-1 with TRBJ1-6; D might be TRBD1 (6 bases). CDR1 is LGHDT and CDR2 is YNNKEL in the germline V gene (reference sequence). V was shortened by 0 bases and J by 8 bases, with 14 bases between the two germline ends. This CDR3 comprises 16 residues. CDR3 DNA sequence: TGTGCCAGCAGCCAAGAAGAACAGGGTTGGGATTCACCCCTCCACTTT. Translating it yields CASSQEEQGWDSPLHF.

The chain uses TRBV19 and TRBJ1-6, with D unresolved. The ends were cut back, 9 bases at V and 10 bases at J, with 13 bases in the middle. This CDR3 spans 12 amino acids. CDR1 and CDR2 (germline): LNHDA, SQIVND (reference sequence). This CDR3 reads CASGERYSPLHF. CDR3 coding DNA: TGTGCCAGCGGGGAGAGATACTCACCCCTCCACTTT.

This clonotype was picked up a small number of times. The chain recombines TRBV10-3 with TRBJ2-2; D is undetermined. CDR3 length equals 14 residues. V lost 4 bases, J lost 1 base, and 7 bases lay in between. Germline lookup yields CDR1 ENHRY and CDR2 SYGVKD. DNA for the CDR3: TGTGCCATCAGTGTTGGCGTGAACACCGGGGAGCTGTTTTTT. It codes for CAISVGVNTGELFF.